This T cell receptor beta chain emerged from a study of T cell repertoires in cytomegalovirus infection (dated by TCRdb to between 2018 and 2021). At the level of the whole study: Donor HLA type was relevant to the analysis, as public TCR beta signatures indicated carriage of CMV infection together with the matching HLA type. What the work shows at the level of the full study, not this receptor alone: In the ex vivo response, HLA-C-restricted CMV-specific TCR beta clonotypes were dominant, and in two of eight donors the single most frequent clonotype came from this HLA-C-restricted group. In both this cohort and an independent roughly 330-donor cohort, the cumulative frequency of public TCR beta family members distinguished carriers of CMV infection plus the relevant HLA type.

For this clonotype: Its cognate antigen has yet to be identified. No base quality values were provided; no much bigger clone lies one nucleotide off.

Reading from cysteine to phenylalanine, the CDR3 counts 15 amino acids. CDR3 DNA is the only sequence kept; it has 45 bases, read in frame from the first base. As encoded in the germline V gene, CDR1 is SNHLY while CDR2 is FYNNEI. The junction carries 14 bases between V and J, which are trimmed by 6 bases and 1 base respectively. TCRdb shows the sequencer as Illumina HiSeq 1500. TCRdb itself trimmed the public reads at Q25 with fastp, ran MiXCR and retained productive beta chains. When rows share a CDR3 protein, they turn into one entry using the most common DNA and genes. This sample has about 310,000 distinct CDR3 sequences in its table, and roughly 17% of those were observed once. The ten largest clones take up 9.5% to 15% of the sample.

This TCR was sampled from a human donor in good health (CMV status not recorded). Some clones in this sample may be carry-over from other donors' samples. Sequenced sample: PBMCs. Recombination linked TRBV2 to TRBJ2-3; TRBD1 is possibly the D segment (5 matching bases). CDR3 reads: CASSPLGHRTDTQYF. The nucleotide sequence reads TGTGCCAGCAGCCCCCTCGGACATCGCACAGATACGCAGTATTTT.